Following are 27 T cell receptor beta chains from one sample sequenced in a study of control samples from healthy donors and cancer patients. Data came from immunoSEQ multiplex PCR; TCRdb stores just in-frame clones and leaves some out. The data hold approximately 170,000 clones, with around 90% observed a single time. Sequencing was done on a sample of blood. The receptors derive from a man aged 25 to 40 in good health.

The V gene is TRBV5-8, the J gene TRBJ1-1; D remains unclear. The germline V gene encodes CDR1 SGHTS and CDR2 YDEGEE. Trimming took 0 bases from V and 1 from J, leaving 10 bases between them. The length of the CDR3 is 15 residues. The CDR3 region has the DNA TGTGCCAGCAGCTTGGCCTTAGGTCCGAACACTGAAGCTTTCTTT. Protein sequence: CASSLALGPNTEAFF.

V and J are TRBV9 and TRBJ2-6; D uncertain. The CDR3 sequence is 16 residues long. Trimming pared 0 bases from V and 0 bases from J, leaving 7 bases between. Germline assignment: CDR1 SGDLS and CDR2 YYNGEE. The CDR3 spells CASSVARISGANVLTF. Here the CDR3 DNA reads TGTGCCAGCAGCGTAGCACGGATCTCTGGGGCCAACGTCCTGACTTTC.

This sequence joins TRBV19 and TRBJ2-4; TRBD2 matches 7 bases. CDR1 and CDR2 (germline): LNHDA, SQIVND (reference sequence). Trimming removed 3 bases from V and 3 bases from J; junction bases left unmatched: 5. This CDR3 contains 15 residues. The CDR3 is CASSMFPGGKNIQYF. CDR3 sequence (DNA): TGTGCCAGTAGTATGTTTCCGGGAGGCAAAAACATTCAGTACTTC.

The rearrangement uses TRBV2 and TRBJ1-5; D remains unclear. CDR1 SNHLY and CDR2 FYNNEI come from the germline V gene. V was clipped by 6 bases and J by 2 bases, with 17 bases between them. This CDR3 has 16 residues. The CDR3 sequence: CASRLGGSVGNQPQHF. In DNA, the CDR3 is TGTGCCAGCAGACTCGGCGGTAGCGTGGGCAATCAGCCCCAGCATTTT.

J is TRBJ2-7 and V is TRBV12-3 or TRBV12-4; no firm D call. Trimming cost V 6 bases and J 5 bases, with 14 bases left between them. The CDR3 has 13 amino acids. CDR3 region: CASSFNIANEQYF. The CDR3 DNA reads as TGTGCCAGCAGCTTTAACATAGCTAACGAGCAGTACTTC.

This clone appeared a few times. The rearrangement uses TRBV6-1 and TRBJ1-4; D is perhaps TRBD1 (5 bases). V was cut by 1 base and J by 3 bases, with 9 bases left in between. CDR1 is MNHNS and CDR2 is SASEGT in the germline V gene. The CDR3 length is 15 residues. Written as DNA, the CDR3 is TGTGCCAGCAGTGAAGGTCCAGGGCCTAATGAAAAACTGTTTTTT. It yields the protein CASSEGPGPNEKLFF.

The V and J genes are TRBV5-8 and TRBJ2-7; D is uncertain. The CDR3 is 11 residues long. The V end lost 3 bases, the J end lost 5 bases, and 6 bases lay between the germline ends. CDR1 and CDR2 from the germline V gene are SGHTS and YDEGEE. The CDR3 reads CASSSQDEQYF. The CDR3 DNA reads TGTGCCAGCAGCTCCCAGGACGAGCAGTACTTC.

V usage is TRBV28 and J usage is TRBJ1-2; TRBD1 aligns across 8 bases. Per the germline V gene, CDR1 is MDHEN and CDR2 is SYDVKM. With 5 bases clipped from V and 5 bases from J, the junction kept 7 bases outside the gene matches. This CDR3 contains 14 residues. CDR3 coding DNA: TGTGCCAGCAGTCGACAGGGGAGGGTGTATGGCTACACCTTC. This translates into CASSRQGRVYGYTF.

The chain links TRBV2 to TRBJ1-1, with a tentative D call TRBD1 (5 bases). Germline lookup yields CDR1 SNHLY and CDR2 FYNNEI. The V gene lost 5 bases and the J gene lost 1 base, with 11 bases spanning the gap. The CDR3 consists of 14 residues. The CDR3 sequence: CASSLQGPNTEAFF. CDR3 coding DNA: TGTGCCAGCAGTCTTCAGGGTCCGAACACTGAAGCTTTCTTT. Using reference TRBV2 and TRBJ1-1 for the parts outside the CDR3, the full variable domain is EPEVTQTPSHQVTQMGQEVILRCVPISNHLYFYWYRQILGQKVEFLVSFYNNEISEKSEIFDDQFSVERPDGSNFTLKIRSTKLEDSAMYFCASSLQGPNTEAFFGQGTRLTVV.

The gene calls are TRBV6-2 or TRBV6-3 and TRBJ1-5, with 8 bases identical to TRBD1. The V and J ends lost 5 bases and 4 bases, in that order; junction bases with no gene match: 10. The V gene's germline CDR1 is MNHEY and CDR2 SVGEGT. CDR3 size: 16 residues. The CDR3 protein is CASSQTDRAGNQPQHF. The CDR3 DNA sequence: TGTGCCAGCAGTCAGACGGACAGGGCGGGGAATCAGCCCCAGCATTTT.

The gene calls are TRBV3-1 (or the pseudogene TRBV3-2) and TRBJ1-1, with 7 bases matching TRBD1. The CDR3 consists of 18 residues. Germline loops: CDR1 LGHDT, CDR2 YNNKEL (reference sequence). J gave up 5 bases and V 8 bases, and 23 bases lay outside the gene matches. CDR3 bases: TGTGCCAGCGTCAGAGAGAGGGGGCGTGGGTACTTTTGGACTGAAGCTTTCTTT. Translation: CASVRERGRGYFWTEAFF.

The V and J genes are TRBV7-2 and TRBJ1-4; tentative D call: TRBD1 (6 bases). V was clipped by 5 bases and J by 8 bases, with 18 bases between them. There are 15 residues in the CDR3. CDR1 and CDR2 (germline): SGHTA, FQGNSA. The CDR3 DNA sequence: TGTGCCAGCAGCACCCGGACAGACCTAAACGAAAAACTGTTTTTT. This codes for CASSTRTDLNEKLFF. The complete variable domain, with remaining parts taken from reference TRBV7-2 and TRBJ1-4, reads GAGVSQSPSNKVTEKGKDVELRCDPISGHTALYWYRQSLGQGLEFLIYFQGNSAPDKSGLPSDRFSAERTGGSVSTLTIQRTQQEDSAVYLCASSTRTDLNEKLFFGSGTQLSVL.

The chain recombines TRBV7-2 with TRBJ1-2; no firm D call. The CDR3 totals 10 residues. Germline V lookup: CDR1 SGHTA, CDR2 FQGNSA. V was trimmed by 5 bases and J by 4 bases, leaving 2 bases between them. The chain's CDR3 is CASSLYGYTF. The CDR3 DNA is TGTGCCAGCAGCCTCTATGGCTACACCTTC.

This clone turned up a few times. This chain uses TRBV21-1 with TRBJ1-4. TRBV21-1 is a pseudogene segment. This CDR3 has 15 amino acids. CDR3 in DNA: TGTGCCAGCAGCAAAGAGGGGGGCTGGGATGAAAAACTGTTTTTT. Translated, it gives CASSKEGGWDEKLFF.

Only a few counts were recorded for this clone. The rearrangement links TRBV10-3 to TRBJ1-1; the D is unclear. This CDR3 spans 13 amino acids. Trimming removed 4 bases at V and 0 bases at J, with 6 bases between. Germline CDR1 ENHRY, CDR2 SYGVKD. CDR3 sequence reads: CAISVELNTEAFF. The CDR3 coding sequence is TGTGCCATCAGTGTAGAACTGAACACTGAAGCTTTCTTT.

This clone was observed once. The chain recombines TRBV28 with TRBJ1-2, with D possibly being TRBD1 (6 bases). This CDR3 contains 13 residues. V lost 5 bases to trimming and J lost 6 bases, with 13 bases between them. Germline CDR1 reads MDHEN; CDR2 reads SYDVKM. The chain's CDR3 is CASSPQGMNGYTF. The CDR3 bases are TGTGCCAGCAGTCCCCAGGGGATGAATGGCTACACCTTC.

The rearrangement joins TRBV6-5 to TRBJ2-7; tentative D call: TRBD2 (5 bases). The CDR3 totals 13 residues. V lost 7 bases to trimming and J lost 3 bases, with 13 bases between them. CDR1 is MNHEY, CDR2 SVGAGI, per germline. CDR3: CASKVGSDYEQYF. The CDR3 nucleotides read TGTGCCAGCAAGGTCGGTAGCGACTACGAGCAGTACTTC.

In nucleotides, the CDR3 is TGTGCCAGCAGTTTATCCGGACAGGGCTATGGCTACACCTTC. Translated: CASSLSGQGYGYTF. The chain links TRBV27 to TRBJ1-2; 8 nucleotides match TRBD1. The CDR3 length is 14 residues. In germline, CDR1 is MNHEY, CDR2 SMNVEV (reference sequence). V dropped 0 bases and J dropped 4; count of bases not matched to a gene: 1.

This sequence joins TRBV30 and TRBJ1-1; the D gene is possibly TRBD1 (5 bases). With 4 bases removed from V and 5 bases from J, the gap between germline ends came to 11 bases. The length of the CDR3 is 12 residues. Looked up from germline, CDR1 is GTSNPN and CDR2 is SVGIG (reference sequence). The CDR3 coding sequence is TGTGCCTGGACCAGGGTTCAGACTGAAGCTTTCTTT. Its translation is CAWTRVQTEAFF.

CDR3 DNA sequence: TGTGCCAGCAGCTTAGGGCTTAGCGGGGGGGGCTACAATGAGCAGTTCTTC. Its translation: CASSLGLSGGGYNEQFF. The chain joins TRBV7-2 to TRBJ2-1, with 11 bases matching TRBD2. CDR3 length: 17 residues. The J segment lost 3 bases and the V segment lost 1 base, leaving 5 bases of the junction unmatched. The germline V gene has CDR1 SGHTA and CDR2 FQGNSA.

The V call is TRBV29-1, the J call TRBJ2-4, with a tentative D call TRBD2 (5 bases). There are 11 residues in the CDR3. V lost 7 bases and J 1 base, leaving 5 bases between the germline ends. The germline CDR1 and CDR2 sequences are SQVTM and ANQGSEA. In nucleotides, the CDR3 is TGCAGCGCGGGGGCCAAAAACATTCAGTACTTC. This encodes CSAGAKNIQYF.

The chain recombines TRBV5-4 with TRBJ2-7, with 9 bases identical to TRBD1. In germline, CDR1 is SGHNT, CDR2 YYREEE (reference sequence). This CDR3 is built from 14 residues. The junction had 4 bases not matched to a gene; V was cut back by 3 bases and J by 3 bases. CDR3: CASSSGTGSYEQYF. As DNA, the CDR3 is TGTGCCAGCAGCTCTGGGACAGGGAGCTACGAGCAGTACTTC.

The table lists this clone with a few counts. The rearrangement joins TRBV6-6 to TRBJ1-5; D not certain. The germline CDR1 and CDR2 sequences are MNHNY and SVGAGI (reference sequence). CDR3 size: 16 residues. Trimming cost V 2 bases and J 1 base, with 12 bases left between them. The CDR3 protein is CASSYGESRSNQPQHF. For the CDR3, the DNA is TGTGCCAGCAGTTACGGAGAGTCCAGGAGCAATCAGCCCCAGCATTTT.

This chain connects TRBV27 to TRBJ2-1, with D perhaps matching TRBD2 (6 bases). V lost 1 base and J lost 4, with 11 bases in between. Germline V gene sequence: CDR1 MNHEY, CDR2 SMNVEV (reference sequence). This CDR3 comprises 15 residues. The CDR3 protein is CASSLLGGHYNEQFF. CDR3 nucleotides: TGTGCCAGCAGTTTATTGGGGGGTCATTACAATGAGCAGTTCTTC.

The chain recombines TRBV19 with TRBJ2-2; 11 positions agree with TRBD2. CDR3 length equals 16 residues. CDR1 and CDR2 (germline): LNHDA, SQIVND (reference sequence). The junction had 6 bases not matched to a gene; V was cut back by 3 bases and J by 6 bases. CDR3: CASSIIAGGTAGELFF. The DNA for the CDR3 is TGTGCCAGTAGTATCATAGCGGGAGGGACCGCCGGGGAGCTGTTTTTT.

This clone turned up a few times. The chain uses TRBV5-1 and TRBJ2-3, with 11 bases aligning to TRBD1. The CDR3 loop spans 16 amino acids. V shed 4 bases, J shed 0 bases, and the junction held 4 bases outside the gene matches. Germline lookup yields CDR1 SGHRS and CDR2 YFSETQ. The CDR3 DNA is TGCGCCAGCAGCCTGGACAGGGGGCAAAGCACAGATACGCAGTATTTT. Protein sequence: CASSLDRGQSTDTQYF.

The chain is built from TRBV7-2 and TRBJ2-3; D gene ambiguous. Between the trimmed V and J ends, which lost 5 bases and 4 bases, there was a span of 13 bases. Germline assignment: CDR1 SGHTA and CDR2 FQGNSA. This CDR3 contains 14 residues. CDR3 residues: CASSPRLEPDTQYF. DNA for the CDR3: TGTGCCAGCAGCCCACGGCTGGAGCCAGATACGCAGTATTTT.